This TCR beta chain is drawn from a study of graft-versus-host responses after intestinal transplantation. Turning to the study itself: Every recipient underwent anti-thymocyte globulin induction, then tacrolimus and steroids for roughly 3 years.

Investigators treated the graft tissue so that it released intraepithelial and lamina propria lymphocytes. CDR3 length: 17 residues. Looked up from germline, CDR1 is LGHNT and CDR2 is FRNRAP. Trimming cost V 0 bases and J 5 bases, with 17 bases left between them. Study-level results: The recipient marrow held GvH clones, and some of them showed up first in ileum or blood. High graft-versus-host to host-versus-graft clonal ratios were found in allografts of patients who had graft-donor T cell macrochimerism.

TCRdb keeps only in-frame clones here, not all; method: immunoSEQ multiplex PCR. The data show about 8,100 clones, with 65% to 70% seen just once and almost 9.5% held by the top ten. Regarding this clone: Antigen specificity is unknown.

This sample comprised ileum tissue, obtained less than 470 days after transplant. This receptor was obtained from a human patient who received an intestinal transplant, so some T cells may come from the graft donor. The chain is built from TRBV12-5 and TRBJ2-1, with D maybe TRBD2 (5 bases). The CDR3 here is CASGLVRSSGSHNEQFF. The CDR3 nucleotides read TGTGCTAGTGGTTTGGTAAGGTCGTCGGGGTCCCACAATGAGCAGTTCTTC.